This T cell receptor beta chain was sequenced during a study of cytomegalovirus exposure and HLA in healthy donors. Study in general: Earlier, about 179 million T cells were analyzed, and more than 100 million unique TCR beta sequences were found among them. General study points: Several of the most significant clusters appeared, in a later analysis, to be linked to common viral pathogens. Clonal expansion, a later analysis showed, was greater in HLA-associated TCR beta chains than in equally common others. Previous analysis showed most TCR beta V segments were productive about 90% or about 30% of the time.

Primers: 60 Vbeta forward and 13 Jbeta reverse. The protocol was immunoSEQ multiplex PCR, while the TCRdb copy is restricted to in-frame clones and leaves out a portion. Of 140,000 to 150,000 clones listed, 75% are singletons. Concerning this clone itself: As yet, its antigen is unknown.

The sample consisted of PBMCs. The TCR was taken from a man aged 25 to 40 in good health and CMV-seronegative.

CDR3 sequence (DNA): TGTGCCAGCTCCACTAGCGGGGGGAACACAGATACGCAGTATTTT. It specifies CASSTSGGNTDTQYF. V gene TRBV7-3 combines with J gene TRBJ2-3; TRBD2 matches at 12 bases. Germline trimming cut 8 bases from V and 2 bases from J; bases unmatched to any gene: 5. This CDR3 is built from 15 residues. Germline V gene data show CDR1 as SGHTA and CDR2 as FQGTGA.